This TCR beta chain was retrieved from a study of Ad26.COV2.S vaccination and SARS-CoV-2 variants. V was clipped by 5 bases and J by 6 bases; unmatched bases: 10. The CDR3 covers 14 residues. The germline gives CDR1 MNHEY, CDR2 SVGEGT. The data were produced by immunoSEQ multiplex PCR, yet TCRdb's version contains in-frame clones alone and is incomplete. Of some 480,000 clones listed, around nine tenths are singletons. Stated treatment: 15 to 20 received Ad26.COV2.S at low or high dose, single or two shots; about 5 received placebo; per-sample allocation not given. Day 63 after the first vaccine or placebo injection was the time point for sampling. Spike of the Wuhan-strain SARS-CoV-2 was expressed by an Ad26 vector, which formed the vaccine.

This sample comprised peripheral blood, obtained in a trial of Ad26.COV2.S vaccine versus placebo. The origin of this receptor is a person between 18 and 65 years old who received the Ad26.COV2.S COVID-19 vaccine or a placebo. V and J are TRBV6-2 or TRBV6-3 and TRBJ2-7; 7 bases match TRBD2. CDR3 DNA: TGTGCCAGCAGTGTCGGACTAGACAGCGTCGAGCAGTACTTC. Translation gives CASSVGLDSVEQYF.